The rows below give T cell receptor beta chains drawn from one sample of a study of post-analysis software for immune sequencing data. TCRdb ran MiXCR on the PCR reads and lists one entry per CDR3 protein. This sample has hundreds of thousands of distinct CDR3 sequences, with less than 35% found just once. Sequenced material: blood. Every receptor here comes from a girl between 10 and 17 years old with multiple sclerosis. Both conserved end residues are part of each CDR3. The order of the fields is V gene, D gene, clone size, J gene, CDR3 protein, CDR3 DNA. The D gene is left open where the match is weak. Size is omitted from some rows. Given values are once, few, many or a class for expanded clones.

v_gene: TRBV7-9; d_gene: TRBD1; abundance: few; j_gene: TRBJ2-1; CDR3aa: CASSFLDRVKFF; CDR3nt: TGTGCCAGCAGCTTCCTGGACAGGGTGAAGTTCTTC
v_gene: TRBV10-3; d_gene: -; abundance: -; j_gene: TRBJ2-1; CDR3aa: CAISGSLRGSGDEQFF; CDR3nt: TGTGCCATCAGTGGGTCGTTGAGGGGTTCAGGCGATGAGCAGTTCTTC
v_gene: TRBV7-2; d_gene: TRBD2; abundance: -; j_gene: TRBJ2-7; CDR3aa: CASSPTQAGVYEQYF; CDR3nt: TGTGCCAGCAGCCCGACCCAAGCGGGAGTTTACGAGCAGTACTTC
v_gene: TRBV5-1; d_gene: -; abundance: -; j_gene: TRBJ1-1; CDR3aa: CASSPDPGGRRTEAFF; CDR3nt: TGCGCCAGCAGCCCTGATCCTGGGGGAAGGCGGACTGAAGCTTTCTTT
v_gene: TRBV5-1; d_gene: -; abundance: -; j_gene: TRBJ1-1; CDR3aa: CASSLAPLRDTEAFF; CDR3nt: TGCGCCAGCAGCTTGGCTCCCTTGAGGGATACTGAAGCTTTCTTT
v_gene: TRBV7-9; d_gene: -; abundance: once; j_gene: TRBJ1-5; CDR3aa: CARLGGGVDQPQHF; CDR3nt: TGTGCCAGGTTGGGGGGGGGAGTGGATCAGCCCCAGCATTTT
v_gene: TRBV7-8; d_gene: TRBD2; abundance: many; j_gene: TRBJ2-1; CDR3aa: CASSHGLAGGSSYNEQFF; CDR3nt: TGTGCCAGCAGCCACGGACTAGCGGGAGGGAGCTCCTACAATGAGCAGTTCTTC
v_gene: TRBV6-5; d_gene: -; abundance: -; j_gene: TRBJ1-2; CDR3aa: CASSFGGPQRYGYTF; CDR3nt: TGTGCCAGCAGTTTCGGCGGACCTCAACGGTATGGCTACACCTTC
v_gene: TRBV28; d_gene: -; abundance: -; j_gene: TRBJ2-7; CDR3aa: CASRIRTLPYEQYF; CDR3nt: TGTGCCAGCAGGATAAGGACTCTTCCCTACGAGCAGTACTTC
v_gene: TRBV5-1; d_gene: TRBD2; abundance: -; j_gene: TRBJ2-3; CDR3aa: CASFLEDSGLAGGPTDTQYF; CDR3nt: TGCGCCAGCTTTCTGGAGGACAGCGGACTAGCGGGAGGTCCCACAGATACGCAGTATTTT
v_gene: TRBV10-3; d_gene: TRBD2; abundance: -; j_gene: TRBJ2-1; CDR3aa: CATMLRGVCNEQFF; CDR3nt: TGTGCCACCATGCTCCGGGGGGTATGCAATGAGCAGTTCTTC
v_gene: TRBV7-7; d_gene: -; abundance: few; j_gene: TRBJ2-6; CDR3aa: CASSPDPSGANVLTF; CDR3nt: TGTGCCAGCAGCCCCGATCCCTCTGGGGCCAACGTCCTGACTTTC
v_gene: TRBV5-6; d_gene: TRBD2; abundance: -; j_gene: TRBJ2-1; CDR3aa: CASSLFGGGARNEQFF; CDR3nt: TGTGCCAGCAGCTTGTTCGGCGGGGGGGCTCGCAATGAGCAGTTCTTC
v_gene: TRBV28; d_gene: -; abundance: few; j_gene: TRBJ2-7; CDR3aa: CASSFVGVSYEQYF; CDR3nt: TGTGCCAGCAGTTTTGTAGGAGTCTCCTACGAGCAGTACTTC
v_gene: TRBV15; d_gene: -; abundance: few; j_gene: TRBJ1-6; CDR3aa: CATSSPTGGGSPLHF; CDR3nt: TGTGCCACCAGCAGCCCGACGGGGGGAGGATCACCCCTCCACTTT
v_gene: TRBV18; d_gene: -; abundance: -; j_gene: TRBJ2-1; CDR3aa: CASSPKDEQFF; CDR3nt: TGTGCCAGCTCACCAAAGGATGAGCAGTTCTTC
v_gene: TRBV12-3/TRBV12-4; d_gene: -; abundance: -; j_gene: TRBJ2-3; CDR3aa: CASSPGLGADTQYF; CDR3nt: TGTGCCAGCAGTCCCGGATTGGGTGCAGATACGCAGTATTTT
v_gene: TRBV5-1; d_gene: -; abundance: -; j_gene: TRBJ2-7; CDR3aa: CASSSLRSSSYEQYF; CDR3nt: TGCGCCAGCAGCTCCCTCCGGTCGAGCTCCTACGAGCAGTACTTC
v_gene: TRBV12-5; d_gene: -; abundance: -; j_gene: TRBJ2-5; CDR3aa: CVSGFYNEQYF; CDR3nt: TGTGTTAGTGGTTTTTACAATGAGCAGTACTTC
v_gene: TRBV11-1; d_gene: -; abundance: -; j_gene: TRBJ2-5; CDR3aa: CASSFLHSGETQYF; CDR3nt: TGTGCCAGCAGCTTTTTGCACAGCGGGGAGACCCAGTACTTC
v_gene: TRBV27; d_gene: TRBD1; abundance: -; j_gene: TRBJ2-7; CDR3aa: CASSLFPGQGTYEQYF; CDR3nt: TGTGCCAGCAGCCTATTCCCGGGACAGGGGACCTACGAGCAGTACTTC
v_gene: TRBV27; d_gene: -; abundance: few; j_gene: TRBJ2-7; CDR3aa: CASSPHRSYEQYF; CDR3nt: TGTGCCAGCAGTCCACACCGCTCCTACGAGCAGTACTTC
v_gene: TRBV20-1; d_gene: TRBD2; abundance: -; j_gene: TRBJ2-7; CDR3aa: CSADQRDYEQYF; CDR3nt: TGCAGTGCTGATCAGCGGGATTACGAGCAGTACTTC
v_gene: TRBV6-5; d_gene: -; abundance: -; j_gene: TRBJ1-6; CDR3aa: CASSLAENLLGSPLHF; CDR3nt: TGTGCCAGCAGTCTCGCAGAAAACCTCCTGGGTTCACCCCTCCACTTT
v_gene: TRBV7-2; d_gene: TRBD1; abundance: -; j_gene: TRBJ1-2; CDR3aa: CASSLVAGDSNYGYTF; CDR3nt: TGTGCCAGCAGCTTAGTAGCCGGGGACAGCAACTATGGCTACACCTTC
v_gene: TRBV6-5; d_gene: -; abundance: few; j_gene: TRBJ2-2; CDR3aa: CASSPVGESTGELFF; CDR3nt: TGTGCCAGCAGCCCCGTGGGGGAAAGCACCGGGGAGCTGTTTTTT
v_gene: TRBV4-1; d_gene: -; abundance: few; j_gene: TRBJ2-7; CDR3aa: CASSQDSGAAAYEQYF; CDR3nt: TGCGCCAGCAGCCAAGATTCAGGGGCAGCGGCCTACGAGCAGTACTTC
v_gene: TRBV7-2; d_gene: -; abundance: few; j_gene: TRBJ1-5; CDR3aa: CASSFGPNQPQHF; CDR3nt: TGTGCCAGCAGTTTTGGACCTAATCAGCCCCAGCATTTT
v_gene: TRBV7-2; d_gene: -; abundance: many; j_gene: TRBJ2-7; CDR3aa: CASSLDGSSYEQYF; CDR3nt: TGTGCCAGCAGCTTAGATGGGAGCTCCTACGAGCAGTACTTC
v_gene: TRBV29-1; d_gene: TRBD1; abundance: -; j_gene: TRBJ1-2; CDR3aa: CSVIGTGAYGYTF; CDR3nt: TGCAGCGTTATAGGGACAGGGGCCTATGGCTACACCTTC
v_gene: TRBV2; d_gene: -; abundance: -; j_gene: TRBJ2-2; CDR3aa: CASRGTGNTGELFF; CDR3nt: TGTGCCAGCCGGGGTACAGGGAACACCGGGGAGCTGTTTTTT
v_gene: TRBV5-6; d_gene: -; abundance: -; j_gene: TRBJ1-1; CDR3aa: CASTQRLAGPMNTEAFF; CDR3nt: TGTGCCAGCACCCAAAGGTTGGCAGGCCCCATGAACACTGAAGCTTTCTTT
v_gene: TRBV20-1; d_gene: TRBD2; abundance: -; j_gene: TRBJ2-3; CDR3aa: CSADSGREDTQYF; CDR3nt: TGCAGTGCCGACAGCGGGAGGGAAGATACGCAGTATTTT
v_gene: TRBV7-2; d_gene: TRBD2; abundance: -; j_gene: TRBJ2-1; CDR3aa: CASSRPPVLAGVHNEQFF; CDR3nt: TGTGCCAGCAGCCGACCTCCCGTCCTAGCGGGAGTTCACAATGAGCAGTTCTTC
v_gene: TRBV5-1; d_gene: -; abundance: -; j_gene: TRBJ2-5; CDR3aa: CASWGTPGPKETQYF; CDR3nt: TGCGCCAGTTGGGGGACCCCCGGACCTAAAGAGACCCAGTACTTC
v_gene: TRBV12-3/TRBV12-4; d_gene: -; abundance: -; j_gene: TRBJ2-3; CDR3aa: CASSFGQYTDTQYF; CDR3nt: TGTGCCAGCAGTTTTGGGCAGTACACAGATACGCAGTATTTT
v_gene: TRBV20-1; d_gene: -; abundance: few; j_gene: TRBJ1-4; CDR3aa: CSARGGVTNEKLFF; CDR3nt: TGCAGTGCCAGAGGTGGGGTCACTAATGAAAAACTGTTTTTT
v_gene: TRBV6-2/TRBV6-3; d_gene: -; abundance: once; j_gene: TRBJ1-1; CDR3aa: CASSWTALNTEAFF; CDR3nt: TGTGCCAGCAGTTGGACAGCTTTGAACACTGAAGCTTTCTTT
v_gene: TRBV3-1; d_gene: -; abundance: -; j_gene: TRBJ2-7; CDR3aa: CAGSHADSYEQYF; CDR3nt: TGTGCCGGCAGCCACGCCGACTCCTACGAGCAGTACTTC
v_gene: TRBV7-2; d_gene: -; abundance: few; j_gene: TRBJ1-1; CDR3aa: CASSTIRLGGDNEAFF; CDR3nt: TGTGCCAGCAGCACGATCAGACTGGGGGGGGACAATGAAGCTTTCTTT
v_gene: TRBV5-1; d_gene: -; abundance: few; j_gene: TRBJ2-1; CDR3aa: CASSLARDHRNEQFF; CDR3nt: TGCGCCAGCAGCTTGGCAAGGGACCACCGTAATGAGCAGTTCTTC
v_gene: TRBV9; d_gene: -; abundance: few; j_gene: TRBJ2-3; CDR3aa: CASSPGGVGSRTDTQYF; CDR3nt: TGTGCCAGCAGCCCCGGAGGCGTGGGCAGCCGCACAGATACGCAGTATTTT
v_gene: TRBV4-1; d_gene: -; abundance: -; j_gene: TRBJ1-5; CDR3aa: CASSALGDPSGQPQHF; CDR3nt: TGCGCCAGCAGCGCCCTAGGCGACCCCTCGGGTCAGCCCCAGCATTTT
v_gene: TRBV9; d_gene: -; abundance: -; j_gene: TRBJ1-5; CDR3aa: CASSGEDSYQPQHF; CDR3nt: TGTGCCAGCAGCGGGGAGGACAGTTATCAGCCCCAGCATTTT
v_gene: TRBV10-3; d_gene: -; abundance: few; j_gene: TRBJ2-1; CDR3aa: CAIMETGGPNVINEQFF; CDR3nt: TGTGCCATCATGGAGACCGGCGGCCCCAATGTCATCAATGAGCAGTTCTTC
v_gene: TRBV10-3; d_gene: -; abundance: -; j_gene: TRBJ2-1; CDR3aa: CAISVGTTSYNEQFF; CDR3nt: TGTGCCATCAGTGTTGGGACAACTTCCTACAATGAGCAGTTCTTC
v_gene: TRBV28; d_gene: TRBD2; abundance: few; j_gene: TRBJ2-5; CDR3aa: CASSFLAGEETQYF; CDR3nt: TGTGCCAGTAGTTTCTTAGCGGGGGAAGAGACCCAGTACTTC
v_gene: TRBV28; d_gene: -; abundance: -; j_gene: TRBJ1-1; CDR3aa: CASSPRWAGTEAFF; CDR3nt: TGTGCCAGCAGCCCCCGGTGGGCTGGAACTGAAGCTTTCTTT
v_gene: TRBV29-1; d_gene: -; abundance: -; j_gene: TRBJ2-3; CDR3aa: CSAGRTAEPGDTQYF; CDR3nt: TGCAGCGCTGGAAGGACAGCTGAACCGGGGGATACGCAGTATTTT
v_gene: TRBV5-1; d_gene: TRBD2; abundance: -; j_gene: TRBJ2-3; CDR3aa: CASSPGLAGGRTSTDTQYF; CDR3nt: TGCGCCAGCAGCCCGGGACTAGCGGGGGGCCGAACTAGCACAGATACGCAGTATTTT
v_gene: TRBV7-9; d_gene: -; abundance: -; j_gene: TRBJ2-5; CDR3aa: CASSLVGFGGDQETQYF; CDR3nt: TGTGCCAGCAGCTTAGTGGGTTTTGGAGGGGACCAAGAGACCCAGTACTTC
v_gene: TRBV20-1; d_gene: TRBD1; abundance: few; j_gene: TRBJ2-7; CDR3aa: CSASAGQGGPHEQYF; CDR3nt: TGCAGTGCTAGCGCTGGACAGGGAGGACCTCACGAGCAGTACTTC
v_gene: TRBV23-1; d_gene: -; abundance: -; j_gene: TRBJ1-2; CDR3aa: CASSQRARPERYTF; CDR3nt: TGCGCCAGCAGTCAAAGGGCCAGACCGGAGCGCTACACCTTC
v_gene: TRBV7-9; d_gene: -; abundance: -; j_gene: TRBJ1-2; CDR3aa: CASSAPGRSYGYTF; CDR3nt: TGTGCCAGCAGCGCCCCGGGACGGAGCTATGGCTACACCTTC
v_gene: TRBV4-1; d_gene: TRBD2; abundance: -; j_gene: TRBJ2-1; CDR3aa: CASSQRTSGGPELQFF; CDR3nt: TGCGCCAGCAGCCAACGTACTAGCGGGGGGCCGGAGTTGCAGTTCTTC
v_gene: TRBV4-1; d_gene: TRBD1; abundance: -; j_gene: TRBJ1-1; CDR3aa: CASSQLRQGDLTNTEAFF; CDR3nt: TGCGCCAGCAGTCAACTCCGACAGGGGGATTTGACGAACACTGAAGCTTTCTTT
v_gene: TRBV27; d_gene: -; abundance: few; j_gene: TRBJ1-1; CDR3aa: CASSIYMNTEAFF; CDR3nt: TGTGCCAGCAGTATCTACATGAACACTGAAGCTTTCTTT